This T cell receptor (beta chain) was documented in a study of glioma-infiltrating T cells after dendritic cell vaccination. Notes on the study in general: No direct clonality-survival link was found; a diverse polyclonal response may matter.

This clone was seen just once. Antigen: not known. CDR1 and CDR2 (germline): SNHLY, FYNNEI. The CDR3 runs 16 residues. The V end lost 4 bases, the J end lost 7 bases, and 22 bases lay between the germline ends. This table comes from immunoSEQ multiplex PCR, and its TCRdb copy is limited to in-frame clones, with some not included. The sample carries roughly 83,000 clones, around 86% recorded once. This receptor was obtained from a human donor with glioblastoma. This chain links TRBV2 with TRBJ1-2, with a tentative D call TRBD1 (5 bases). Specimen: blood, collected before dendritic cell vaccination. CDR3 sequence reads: CASSAQGAGPVGGYTF. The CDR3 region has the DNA TGTGCCAGCAGTGCCCAAGGGGCAGGCCCGGTCGGTGGCTACACCTTC.